The 22 T cell receptor beta chains given below trace back to one sample, sequenced in a study of blood T cells in healthy people across ages. A second PCR, run for about 7 to 12 cycles, used a sample-barcoded 5' primer plus a J-beta primer mix. MiXCR was run by TCRdb on the 5' RACE reads, yielding one entry per CDR3 protein. This table has some 1.5 million distinct CDR3 sequences, 28% appearing once. The sequenced sample consisted of blood. The source of these receptors is a woman aged 25 to 39 in good health.

This clonotype was picked up one time. The junction departs from the called germline gene at one end, perhaps through a read error. The J gene is TRBJ1-2, the V gene TRBV29-1; a possible D gene is TRBD1 (6 bases). The CDR3 covers 13 residues. Germline assignment: CDR1 SQVTM and CDR2 ANQGSEA. The CDR3 coding sequence is TGCGGCGTTGAGATGAACAGGGACTATGGCTACACCTTC. It codes for CGVEMNRDYGYTF.

At least ten counts were recorded for this clonotype. V gene TRBV12-3 or TRBV12-4 combines with J gene TRBJ1-2; D not certain. Trimming cost V 2 bases and J 6 bases, with 10 bases left between them. The CDR3 spans 13 residues. The CDR3 reads CASSLTEGDGYTF. CDR3 coding DNA: TGTGCCAGCAGTTTAACCGAGGGCGATGGCTACACCTTC.

This clonotype was detected only a few times. V gene TRBV25-1 combines with J gene TRBJ1-5; D is undetermined. Per the germline V gene, CDR1 is MGHDK and CDR2 is SYGVNS. CDR3 length: 14 amino acids. The germline V and J ends were trimmed by 3 bases and 2 bases, with 8 bases remaining between them. The CDR3 DNA sequence: TGTGCCAGCAGTGATAGGCCCGGCAATCAGCCCCAGCATTTT. It codes for CASSDRPGNQPQHF.

The chain uses TRBV27 and TRBJ2-3; TRBD2 might be the D (6 bases). Looked up from germline, CDR1 is MNHEY and CDR2 is SMNVEV (reference sequence). This CDR3 has 13 amino acids. V lost 11 bases and J lost 0, with 12 bases in between. The CDR3 region is CAVARGSTDTQYF. Here the CDR3 DNA reads TGTGCCGTCGCCCGGGGGAGCACAGATACGCAGTATTTT.

V is TRBV25-1 and J is TRBJ1-2, with a tentative D call TRBD1 (5 bases). The V and J ends lost 3 bases and 4 bases respectively, with 15 bases between them. This CDR3 region has 15 residues. Germline assignment: CDR1 MGHDK and CDR2 SYGVNS. The CDR3 nucleotides are TGTGCCAGCAGTGATCGAGCAGGGCTGCGCTATGGCTACACCTTC. Its protein product is CASSDRAGLRYGYTF.

Remarks on this clonotype: This may be a read error, as it is one base from a much larger clone. This rearrangement joins TRBV20-1 to TRBJ2-7, with 7 bases identical to TRBD2. Germline CDR1 DFQATT, CDR2 SNEGSKA (reference sequence). CDR3 length equals 12 residues. CDR3 protein: CSCSGHGYGQYF. The CDR3 bases are TGCAGTTGTAGCGGGCATGGGTACGGGCAGTACTTC.

The chain couples TRBV20-1 to TRBJ1-2; D remains ambiguous. CDR1 is DFQATT and CDR2 is SNEGSKA in the germline V gene (reference sequence). The V and J ends lost 3 bases and 7 bases respectively, with 24 bases between them. The CDR3 has 16 residues. CDR3 in DNA: TGCAGTGCTAGCCTTTTAAGAGGGCCGGTAAAGGGTGGCTACACCTTC. It codes for CSASLLRGPVKGGYTF.

This clonotype occurred many times. The chain carries TRBV4-2 and TRBJ1-2, with D hard to call. The V end lost 4 bases, the J end lost 8 bases, and 17 bases lay between the germline ends. The CDR3 is 14 residues long. The germline V gene encodes CDR1 LGHNA and CDR2 YNFKEQ. The CDR3 loop reads CASSREVQAEGYTF. The CDR3 DNA sequence: TGTGCCAGCAGCCGAGAGGTGCAGGCGGAGGGCTACACCTTC.

CDR3 loop: CASQWTGSYEQYF. CDR3 nucleotide sequence: TGTGCCAGCCAGTGGACGGGGTCCTACGAGCAGTACTTC. This rearrangement joins TRBV12-3 or TRBV12-4 to TRBJ2-7, with D possibly matching TRBD2 (5 bases). The V end lost 8 bases, the J end lost 1 base, and 12 bases lay between the germline ends. This CDR3 has 13 residues.

This chain uses TRBV18 with TRBJ2-5; 14 bases are shared with TRBD2. The CDR3 has 15 residues. CDR1 and CDR2 from the germline V gene are KGHSH and LQKENI. The J segment lost 2 bases and the V segment lost 6 bases, leaving 2 bases of the junction unmatched. The CDR3 spells CASSGTSGRQETQYF. DNA of the CDR3: TGTGCCAGCTCTGGGACTAGCGGGAGACAAGAGACCCAGTACTTC.

This clonotype was detected only a few times. The genes are TRBV5-1 and TRBJ2-4, with D tentatively TRBD2 (5 bases). Germline CDR1 is SGHRS and CDR2 is YFSETQ. V lost 4 bases and J 2 bases, leaving 19 bases between the germline ends. The CDR3 loop spans 17 amino acids. CDR3 nucleotide sequence: TGCGCCAGCAGCCTAACTAGTGCCGGCCCCACCAAAAACATTCAGTACTTC. This encodes CASSLTSAGPTKNIQYF.

This clonotype was observed at least ten times. The rearrangement joins TRBV15 to TRBJ1-4; D unresolved. Trimming removed 3 bases from V and 4 bases from J, with 18 bases in between. Germline loops: CDR1 LNHNV, CDR2 YYDKDF (reference sequence). The CDR3 length is 17 residues. The CDR3 is CATSSPPSSRRNEKLFF. The CDR3 DNA reads TGTGCCACCAGCAGCCCTCCATCCAGTCGGCGTAATGAAAAACTGTTTTTT.

The J gene is TRBJ2-3, the V gene TRBV28; 9 nucleotides align to TRBD2. Per the germline V gene, CDR1 is MDHEN and CDR2 is SYDVKM. The V and J ends lost 10 bases and 6 bases, in that order; junction bases with no gene match: 17. This CDR3 region has 16 residues. The CDR3 DNA is TGTGCCAACAACGTTAGGGCGGGGGGGCAACTTGATACGCAGTATTTT. This codes for CANNVRAGGQLDTQYF. The complete variable domain, with remaining parts taken from reference TRBV28 and TRBJ2-3, reads DVKVTQSSRYLVKRTGEKVFLECVQDMDHENMFWYRQDPGLGLRLIYFSYDVKMKEKGDIPEGYSVSREKKERFSLILESASTNQTSMYLCANNVRAGGQLDTQYFGPGTRLTVL.

On this clonotype: Given a much more abundant clone one base away, this may be a read error. The chain links TRBV20-1 to TRBJ2-1; the match to TRBD2 covers 10 bases. The CDR3 contains 13 residues. V dropped 3 bases and J dropped 9; count of bases not matched to a gene: 5. The germline CDR1 and CDR2 sequences are DFQATT and SNEGSKA (reference sequence). This CDR3 is CSARLAGVIEQFF. CDR3 DNA sequence: TGCAGTGCTAGGCTAGCGGGAGTCATTGAGCAGTTCTTC.

The table lists this clonotype with a few counts. V gene TRBV18 combines with J gene TRBJ2-7; 11 bases fit TRBD2. V shed 3 bases and J 3 bases; nucleotides not matched to a gene: 7. This CDR3 has 16 amino acids. Looked up from germline, CDR1 is KGHSH and CDR2 is LQKENI. The CDR3 protein is CASSPGRLAGYYEQYF. The CDR3 nucleotides are TGTGCCAGCTCACCGGGGAGACTAGCGGGGTACTACGAGCAGTACTTC.

The genes are TRBV4-1 and TRBJ2-7; 7 positions agree with TRBD1. The J call may be mistaken, given a closer DNA end match to TRBJ2-5. This CDR3 is 14 amino acids long. CDR1 MGHRA and CDR2 YSYEKL come from the germline V gene. CDR3 residues: CASSPYRGWETQYF. CDR3 in DNA: TGCGCCAGCAGCCCATACAGGGGCTGGGAGACCCAGTACTTC.

This clonotype appeared many times. The chain is built from TRBV28 and TRBJ2-7, with D perhaps TRBD1 (6 bases). The V gene's germline CDR1 is MDHEN and CDR2 SYDVKM. The CDR3 consists of 14 residues. V shed 5 bases and J shed 3 bases, with 14 bases lying between them. This CDR3 is CASSSRDKDYEQYF. CDR3 in DNA: TGTGCCAGCAGTAGCCGGGACAAGGACTACGAGCAGTACTTC.

This clonotype appeared many times. The V call is TRBV12-3 or TRBV12-4, the J call TRBJ2-7; maybe TRBD1 (6 bases). Trimming pared 8 bases from V and 6 bases from J, leaving 14 bases between. The CDR3 spans 12 residues. This chain's CDR3 is CASEASGVEQYF. For the CDR3, the DNA is TGTGCCAGCGAAGCCTCAGGGGTCGAGCAGTACTTC.

This clonotype was seen many times. J is TRBJ2-7 and V is TRBV6-5; D unresolved. The V and J ends lost 2 bases and 0 bases respectively, with 8 bases between them. There are 14 residues in the CDR3. From germline, CDR1 is MNHEY and CDR2 SVGAGI. The CDR3 region is CASSYDMGSYEQYF. DNA of the CDR3: TGTGCCAGCAGTTACGACATGGGCTCCTACGAGCAGTACTTC.

There are many counts of this clonotype. V and J are TRBV20-1 and TRBJ1-2; D might be TRBD1 (5 bases). Deletions cut 5 bases from V and 8 bases from J, with 18 bases between. CDR1 and CDR2 (germline): DFQATT, SNEGSKA (reference sequence). This CDR3 contains 13 residues. CDR3: CSAPPTDTEGYTF. The CDR3 nucleotides are TGCAGTGCTCCCCCGACAGACACTGAGGGCTACACCTTC.

At least ten counts were recorded for this clonotype. The genes are TRBV12-3 or TRBV12-4 and TRBJ2-7; perhaps TRBD2 as D (6 bases). The CDR3 has 13 amino acids. V gave up 8 bases and J gave up 4 bases, with 15 bases separating them. Here the CDR3 DNA reads TGTGCCAGCCGGGAGATGTGGGGTTACGAGCAGTACTTC. It translates to CASREMWGYEQYF.

The rearrangement joins TRBV29-1 to TRBJ2-7, with D perhaps matching TRBD1 (5 bases). This CDR3 has 14 residues. V lost 7 bases and J lost 2, with 18 bases in between. Looked up from germline, CDR1 is SQVTM and CDR2 is ANQGSEA. Here the CDR3 reads CSALGSQVPYEQYF. CDR3 in DNA: TGCAGCGCCCTAGGATCACAGGTCCCCTACGAGCAGTACTTC.